The clone carrying this T cell receptor (beta chain) was counted only a few times. The sample's time point: baseline, week 1 (first vaccination visit). The treatment was: pre-vaccination baseline after standard-of-care therapy. The record originates from a study of a mutant IDH1 vaccine in newly diagnosed glioma. Study-level background: Treated patients comprised around 60% males and 37.5% females, mean age about 43 years.

Assay used: immunoSEQ multiplex PCR; TCRdb lists only in-frame clones, some missing. The sample contains about 88,000 clones, roughly 80% of which appear only once. Germline CDR1 reads SGHNT; CDR2 reads YYREEE (reference sequence). The CDR3 contains 11 residues. The V and J ends lost 4 bases and 3 bases respectively, with 5 bases between them. This receptor was taken from a man aged 40-49 years with glioma. Some clones in this sample may be carry-over from other donors' samples. This chain links TRBV5-4 with TRBJ2-7; no definite D call. The material was PBMCs, obtained from a glioma patient treated with radiotherapy, temozolomide or both. Here the CDR3 DNA reads TGTGCCAGCAGCCAAAACTACGAGCAGTACTTC. It is translated as CASSQNYEQYF.